The clone carrying this TCR beta chain was seen just once. No antigen is known for it. Germline V gives CDR1 GTSNPN, CDR2 SVGIG (reference sequence). CDR3 length equals 13 residues. Trimming pared 0 bases from V and 6 bases from J, leaving 12 bases between. This specimen belongs to a study of regulatory T cells in long-lasting Graves disease. Arm-PCR with iRepertoire HTBI primers amplified the CDR3 regions for these TCR beta libraries. Via MiXCR, TCRdb re-called the multiplex PCR reads, giving one row per CDR3 protein. The sample consists of 400,000 to 500,000 distinct CDR3 sequences, roughly 21% of them appearing once. Time point noted: persistent/refractory GD, antithyroid drugs over 5 years with positive TRAb. Making the TCR library involved RNA that had been extracted from PBMCs. The patients were drawn from one endocrinology department in Xi'an, China. The study's findings and limits: Among persistent patients, a larger number of public clonotypes were shared (about 3,000) than among newly diagnosed patients (approximately 970).

This chain joins TRBV30 and TRBJ2-7; the D is unclear. The TCR comes from a female donor with Graves disease. The sample was peripheral blood mononuclear cells (PBMCs), taken when the disease was refractory, from a patient treated with antithyroid drugs. The CDR3: CAWSVRIVSEQYF. The CDR3 bases are TGTGCCTGGAGTGTACGAATCGTCAGCGAGCAGTACTTC.